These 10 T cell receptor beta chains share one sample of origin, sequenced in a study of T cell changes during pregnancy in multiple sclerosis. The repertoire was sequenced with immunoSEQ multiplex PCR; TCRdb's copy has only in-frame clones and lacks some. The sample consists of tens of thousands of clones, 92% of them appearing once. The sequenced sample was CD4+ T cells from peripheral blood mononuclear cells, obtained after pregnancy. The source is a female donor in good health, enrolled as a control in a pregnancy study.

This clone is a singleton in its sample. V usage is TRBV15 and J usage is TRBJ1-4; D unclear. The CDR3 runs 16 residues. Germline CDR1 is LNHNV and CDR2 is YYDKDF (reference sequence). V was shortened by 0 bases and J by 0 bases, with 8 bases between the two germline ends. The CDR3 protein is CATSRDPGTTNEKLFF. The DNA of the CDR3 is TGTGCCACCAGCAGAGATCCGGGGACAACTAATGAAAAACTGTTTTTT.

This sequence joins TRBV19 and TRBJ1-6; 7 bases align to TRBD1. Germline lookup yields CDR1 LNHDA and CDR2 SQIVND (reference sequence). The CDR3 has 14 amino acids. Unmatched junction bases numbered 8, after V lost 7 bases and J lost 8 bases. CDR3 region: CASKGTGEYSPLHF. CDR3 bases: TGTGCCAGTAAGGGTACAGGGGAGTATTCACCCCTCCACTTT.

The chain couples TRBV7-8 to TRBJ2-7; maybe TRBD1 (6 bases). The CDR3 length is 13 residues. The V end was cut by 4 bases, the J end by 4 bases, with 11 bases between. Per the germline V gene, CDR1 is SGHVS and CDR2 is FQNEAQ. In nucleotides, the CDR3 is TGTGCCAGCAGCTGGGGACACGAATACGAGCAGTACTTC. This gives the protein CASSWGHEYEQYF.

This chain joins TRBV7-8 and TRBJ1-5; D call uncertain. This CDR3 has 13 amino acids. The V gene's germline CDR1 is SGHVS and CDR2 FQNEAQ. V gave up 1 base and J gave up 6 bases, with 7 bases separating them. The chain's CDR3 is CASSLEGAQPQHF. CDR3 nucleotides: TGTGCCAGCAGCTTAGAGGGAGCTCAGCCCCAGCATTTT.

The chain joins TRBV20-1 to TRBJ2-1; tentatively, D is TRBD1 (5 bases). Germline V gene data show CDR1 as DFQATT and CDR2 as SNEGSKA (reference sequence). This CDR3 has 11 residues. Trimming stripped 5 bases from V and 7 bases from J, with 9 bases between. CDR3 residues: CSASDSNEQFF. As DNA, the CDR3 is TGCAGTGCTTCCGACAGTAATGAGCAGTTCTTC.

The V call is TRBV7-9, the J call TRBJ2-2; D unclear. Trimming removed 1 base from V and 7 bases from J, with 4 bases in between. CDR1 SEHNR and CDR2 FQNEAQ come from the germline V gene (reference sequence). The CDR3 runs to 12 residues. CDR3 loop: CASSLVRGELFF. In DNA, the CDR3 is TGTGCCAGCAGCTTAGTGCGCGGGGAGCTGTTTTTT.

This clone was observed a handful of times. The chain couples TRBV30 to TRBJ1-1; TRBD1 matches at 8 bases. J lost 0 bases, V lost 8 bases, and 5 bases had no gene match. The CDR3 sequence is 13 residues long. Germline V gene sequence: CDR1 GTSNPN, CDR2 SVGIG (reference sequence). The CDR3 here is CARGQGLNTEAFF. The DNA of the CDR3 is TGTGCCCGCGGACAGGGCCTGAACACTGAAGCTTTCTTT. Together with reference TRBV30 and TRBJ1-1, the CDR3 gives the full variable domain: SQTIHQWPATLVQPVGSPLSLECTVEGTSNPNLYWYRQAAGRGLQLLFYSVGIGQISSEVPQNLSASRPQDRQFILSSKKLLLSDSGFYLCARGQGLNTEAFFGQGTRLTVV.

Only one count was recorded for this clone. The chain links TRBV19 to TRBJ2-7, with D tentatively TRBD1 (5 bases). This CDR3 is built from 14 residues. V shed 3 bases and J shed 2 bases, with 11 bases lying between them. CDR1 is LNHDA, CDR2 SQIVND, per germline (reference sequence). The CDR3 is CASSMAQGPYEQYF. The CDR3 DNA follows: TGTGCCAGTAGTATGGCCCAGGGCCCCTACGAGCAGTACTTC.

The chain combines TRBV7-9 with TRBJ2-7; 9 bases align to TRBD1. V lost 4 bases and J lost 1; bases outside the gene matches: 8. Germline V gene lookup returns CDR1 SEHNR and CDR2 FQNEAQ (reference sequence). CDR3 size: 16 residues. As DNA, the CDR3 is TGTGCCAGCAGCTCGAAAGGACAGGGGAGATCCTACGAGCAGTACTTC. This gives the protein CASSSKGQGRSYEQYF.

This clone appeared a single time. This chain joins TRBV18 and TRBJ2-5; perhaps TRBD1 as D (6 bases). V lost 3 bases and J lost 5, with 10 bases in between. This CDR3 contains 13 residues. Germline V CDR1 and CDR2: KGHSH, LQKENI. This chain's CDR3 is CASSPRTAETQYF. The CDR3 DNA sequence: TGTGCCAGCTCACCGAGGACAGCCGAGACCCAGTACTTC.